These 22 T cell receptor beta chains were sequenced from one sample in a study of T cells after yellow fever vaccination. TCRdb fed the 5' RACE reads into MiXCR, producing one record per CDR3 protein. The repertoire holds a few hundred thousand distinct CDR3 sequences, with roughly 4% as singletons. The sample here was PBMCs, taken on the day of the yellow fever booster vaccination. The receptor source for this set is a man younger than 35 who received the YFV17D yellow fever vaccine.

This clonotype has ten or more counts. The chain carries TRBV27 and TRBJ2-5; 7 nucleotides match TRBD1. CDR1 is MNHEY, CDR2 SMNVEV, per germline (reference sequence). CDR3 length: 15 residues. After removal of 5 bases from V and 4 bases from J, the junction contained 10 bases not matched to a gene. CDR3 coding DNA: TGTGCCAGCAGTCTTCGGGTAGGGGGCGCAGAGACCCAGTACTTC. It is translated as CASSLRVGGAETQYF.

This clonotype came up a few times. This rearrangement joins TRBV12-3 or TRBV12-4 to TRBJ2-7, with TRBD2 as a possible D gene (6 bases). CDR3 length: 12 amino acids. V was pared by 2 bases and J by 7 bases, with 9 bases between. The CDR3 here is CASSLRGWEQYF. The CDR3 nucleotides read TGTGCCAGCAGTTTACGGGGGTGGGAGCAGTACTTC.

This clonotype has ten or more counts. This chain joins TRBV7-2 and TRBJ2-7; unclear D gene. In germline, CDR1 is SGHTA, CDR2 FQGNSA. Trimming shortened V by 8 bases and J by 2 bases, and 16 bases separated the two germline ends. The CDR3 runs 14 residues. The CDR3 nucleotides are TGTGCCAGCGCATTTGAGGACGGACCCTACGAGCAGTACTTC. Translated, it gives CASAFEDGPYEQYF.

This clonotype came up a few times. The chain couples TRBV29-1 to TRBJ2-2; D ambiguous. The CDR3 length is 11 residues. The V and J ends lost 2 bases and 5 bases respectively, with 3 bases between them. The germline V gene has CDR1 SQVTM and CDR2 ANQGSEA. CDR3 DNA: TGCAGCGTTGAACTAACCGGGGAGCTGTTTTTT. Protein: CSVELTGELFF.

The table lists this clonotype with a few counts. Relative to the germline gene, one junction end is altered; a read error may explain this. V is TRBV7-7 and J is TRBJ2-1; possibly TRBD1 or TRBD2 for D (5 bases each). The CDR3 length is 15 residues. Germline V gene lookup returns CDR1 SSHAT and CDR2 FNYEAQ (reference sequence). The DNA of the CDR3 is TGTGCTAGCAGCCCCGACTCCGGGACCCCCTGGGCCCAGTTCTTC. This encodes CASSPDSGTPWAQFF.

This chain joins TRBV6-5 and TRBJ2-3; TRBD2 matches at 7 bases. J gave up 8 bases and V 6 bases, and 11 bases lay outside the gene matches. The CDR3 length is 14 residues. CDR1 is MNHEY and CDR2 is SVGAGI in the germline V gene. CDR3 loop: CASRPSRLAPTQYF. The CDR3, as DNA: TGTGCCAGCAGGCCCTCCCGACTAGCCCCTACGCAGTATTTT.

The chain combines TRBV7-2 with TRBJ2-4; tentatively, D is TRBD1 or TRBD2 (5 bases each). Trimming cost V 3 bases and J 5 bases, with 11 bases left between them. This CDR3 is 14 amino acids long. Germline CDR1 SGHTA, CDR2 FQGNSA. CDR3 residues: CASSLTGTENIQYF. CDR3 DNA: TGTGCCAGCAGCTTGACCGGGACCGAAAACATTCAGTACTTC.

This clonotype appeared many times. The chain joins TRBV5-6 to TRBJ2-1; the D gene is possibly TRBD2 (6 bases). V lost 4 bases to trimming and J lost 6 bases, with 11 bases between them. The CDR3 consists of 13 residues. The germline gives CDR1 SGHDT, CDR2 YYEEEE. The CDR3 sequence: CASSAGLFNEQFF. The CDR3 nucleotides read TGTGCCAGCAGCGCGGGACTTTTCAATGAGCAGTTCTTC.

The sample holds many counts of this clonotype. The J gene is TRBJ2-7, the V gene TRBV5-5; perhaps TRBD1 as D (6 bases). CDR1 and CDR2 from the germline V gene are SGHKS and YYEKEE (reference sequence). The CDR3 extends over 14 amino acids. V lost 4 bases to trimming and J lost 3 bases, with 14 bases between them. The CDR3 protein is CASSHPGVRYEQYF. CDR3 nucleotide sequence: TGTGCCAGCAGCCACCCAGGGGTCCGCTACGAGCAGTACTTC.

The CDR3 reads CATLAYSTDTQYF. CDR3 bases: TGTGCCACGCTAGCATATAGCACAGATACGCAGTATTTT. The rearrangement joins TRBV10-3 to TRBJ2-3; weak D call: TRBD2 (5 bases). The germline V gene encodes CDR1 ENHRY and CDR2 SYGVKD. V was clipped by 10 bases and J by 0 bases, with 11 bases between them. The CDR3 is 13 residues long.

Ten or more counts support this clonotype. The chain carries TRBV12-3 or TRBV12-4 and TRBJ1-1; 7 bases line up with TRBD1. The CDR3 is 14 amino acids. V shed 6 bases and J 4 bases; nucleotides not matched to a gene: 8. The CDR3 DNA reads TGTGCCAGCAGACCGACAGGGACAGTCACTGAAGCTTTCTTT. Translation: CASRPTGTVTEAFF.

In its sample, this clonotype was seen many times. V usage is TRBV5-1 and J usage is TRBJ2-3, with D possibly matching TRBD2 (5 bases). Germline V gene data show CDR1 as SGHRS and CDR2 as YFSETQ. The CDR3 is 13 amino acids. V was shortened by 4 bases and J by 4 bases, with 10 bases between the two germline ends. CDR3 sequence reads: CASSPEVADTQYF. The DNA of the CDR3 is TGCGCCAGCAGCCCGGAGGTCGCAGATACGCAGTATTTT.

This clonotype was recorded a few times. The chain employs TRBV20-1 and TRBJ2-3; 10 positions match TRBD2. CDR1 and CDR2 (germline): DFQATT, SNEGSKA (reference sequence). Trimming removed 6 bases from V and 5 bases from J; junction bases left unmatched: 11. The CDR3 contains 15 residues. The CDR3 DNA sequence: TGCAGTGCAATCTATCTAGCGGGGGTGGTAGATACGCAGTATTTT. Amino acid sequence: CSAIYLAGVVDTQYF.

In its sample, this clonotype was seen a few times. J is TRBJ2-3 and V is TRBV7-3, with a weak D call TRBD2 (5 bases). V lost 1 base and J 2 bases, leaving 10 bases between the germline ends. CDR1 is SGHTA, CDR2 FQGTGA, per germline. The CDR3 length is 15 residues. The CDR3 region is CASSLNRGTTDTQYF. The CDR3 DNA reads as TGTGCCAGCAGCTTAAACCGGGGAACCACAGATACGCAGTATTTT.

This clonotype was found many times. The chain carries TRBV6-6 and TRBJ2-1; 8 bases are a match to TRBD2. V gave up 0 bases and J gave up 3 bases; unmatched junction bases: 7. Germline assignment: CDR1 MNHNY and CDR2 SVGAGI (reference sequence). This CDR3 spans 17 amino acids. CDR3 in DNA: TGTGCCAGCAGTTACTCGAGTTGGCGGGGGGTCTACAATGAGCAGTTCTTC. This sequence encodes CASSYSSWRGVYNEQFF.

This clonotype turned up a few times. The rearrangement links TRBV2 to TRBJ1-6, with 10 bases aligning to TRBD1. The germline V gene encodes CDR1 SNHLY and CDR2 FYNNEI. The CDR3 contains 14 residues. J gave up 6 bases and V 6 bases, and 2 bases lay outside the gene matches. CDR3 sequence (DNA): TGTGCCAGCAGCGGACAGGGGGTTAATTCACCCCTCCACTTT. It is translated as CASSGQGVNSPLHF.

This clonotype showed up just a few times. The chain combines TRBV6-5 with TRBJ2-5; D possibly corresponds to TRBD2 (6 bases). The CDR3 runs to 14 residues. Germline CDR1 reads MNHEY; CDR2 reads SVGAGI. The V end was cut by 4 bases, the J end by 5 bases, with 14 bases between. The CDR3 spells CASSSFREMETQYF. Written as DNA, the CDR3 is TGTGCCAGCAGTTCTTTCCGGGAGATGGAGACCCAGTACTTC.

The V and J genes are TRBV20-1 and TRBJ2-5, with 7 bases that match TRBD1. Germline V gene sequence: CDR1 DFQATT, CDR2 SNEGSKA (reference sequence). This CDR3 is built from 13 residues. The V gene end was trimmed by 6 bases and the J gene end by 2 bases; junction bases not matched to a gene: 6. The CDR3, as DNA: TGCAGTGCACCGACAGGGCGACAAGAGACCCAGTACTTC. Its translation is CSAPTGRQETQYF.

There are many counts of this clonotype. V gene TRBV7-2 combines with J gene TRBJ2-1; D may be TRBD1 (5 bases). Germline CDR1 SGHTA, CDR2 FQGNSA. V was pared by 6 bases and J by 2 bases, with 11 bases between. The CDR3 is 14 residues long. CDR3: CASRGLLTYNEQFF. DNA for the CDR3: TGTGCCAGCAGGGGGCTCCTGACCTACAATGAGCAGTTCTTC. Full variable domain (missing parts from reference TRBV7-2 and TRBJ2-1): GAGVSQSPSNKVTEKGKDVELRCDPISGHTALYWYRQSLGQGLEFLIYFQGNSAPDKSGLPSDRFSAERTGGSVSTLTIQRTQQEDSAVYLCASRGLLTYNEQFFGPGTRLTVL.

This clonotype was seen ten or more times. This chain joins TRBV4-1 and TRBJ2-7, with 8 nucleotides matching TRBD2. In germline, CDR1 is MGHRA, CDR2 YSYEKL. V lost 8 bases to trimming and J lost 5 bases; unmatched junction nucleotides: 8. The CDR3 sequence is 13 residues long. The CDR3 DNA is TGCGCCAGCTCCGGGACTAGAGGCCACGAGCAGTACTTC. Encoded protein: CASSGTRGHEQYF.

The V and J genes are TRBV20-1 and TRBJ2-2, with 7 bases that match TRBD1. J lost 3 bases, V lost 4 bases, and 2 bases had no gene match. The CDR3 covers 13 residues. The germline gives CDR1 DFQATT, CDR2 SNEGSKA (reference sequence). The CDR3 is CSATDRDTGELFF. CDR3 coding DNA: TGCAGTGCTACCGACAGGGACACCGGGGAGCTGTTTTTT.

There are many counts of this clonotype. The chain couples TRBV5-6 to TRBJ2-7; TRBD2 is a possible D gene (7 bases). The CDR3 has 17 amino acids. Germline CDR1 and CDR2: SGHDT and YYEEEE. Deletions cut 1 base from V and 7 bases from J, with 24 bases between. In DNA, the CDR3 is TGTGCCAGCAGCTTGTCGGGTGGCGGGGGCGCGACGAGAGAGCAGTACTTC. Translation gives CASSLSGGGGATREQYF.